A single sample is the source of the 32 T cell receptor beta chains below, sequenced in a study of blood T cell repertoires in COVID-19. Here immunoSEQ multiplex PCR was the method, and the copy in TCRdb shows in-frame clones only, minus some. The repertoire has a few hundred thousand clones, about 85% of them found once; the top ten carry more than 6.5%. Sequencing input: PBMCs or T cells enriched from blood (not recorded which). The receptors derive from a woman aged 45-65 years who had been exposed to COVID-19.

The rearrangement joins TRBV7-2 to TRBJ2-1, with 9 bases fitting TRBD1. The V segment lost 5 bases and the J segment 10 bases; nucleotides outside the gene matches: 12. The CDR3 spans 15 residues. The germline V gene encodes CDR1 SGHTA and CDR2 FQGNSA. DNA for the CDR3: TGTGCCAGCAGCACAGGGGGCGTCACTAGCGAGGAGCAGTTCTTC. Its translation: CASSTGGVTSEEQFF.

The CDR3 DNA reads as TGTGCCAGCAGGGGACAGGGATGGTACACTGAAGCTTTCTTT. This gives the protein CASRGQGWYTEAFF. The V and J genes are TRBV2 and TRBJ1-1, with 9 bases that match TRBD1. V lost 6 bases and J lost 3; bases outside the gene matches: 5. The CDR3 length is 14 residues. Germline CDR1 and CDR2: SNHLY and FYNNEI.

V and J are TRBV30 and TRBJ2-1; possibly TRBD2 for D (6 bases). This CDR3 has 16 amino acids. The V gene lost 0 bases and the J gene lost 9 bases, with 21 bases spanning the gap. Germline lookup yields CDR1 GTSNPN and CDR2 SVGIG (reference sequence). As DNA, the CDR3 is TGTGCCTGGAGTGTAAGGAGGGCCGCCGGGGTGTTTGAGCAGTTCTTC. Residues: CAWSVRRAAGVFEQFF.

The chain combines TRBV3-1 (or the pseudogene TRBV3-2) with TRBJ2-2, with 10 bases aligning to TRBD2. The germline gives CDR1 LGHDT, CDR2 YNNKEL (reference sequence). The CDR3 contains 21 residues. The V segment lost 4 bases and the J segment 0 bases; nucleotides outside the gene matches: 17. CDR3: CASSLKPPGTSAITNTGELFF. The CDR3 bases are TGTGCCAGCAGCCTAAAACCCCCCGGGACTAGCGCCATTACGAACACCGGGGAGCTGTTTTTT.

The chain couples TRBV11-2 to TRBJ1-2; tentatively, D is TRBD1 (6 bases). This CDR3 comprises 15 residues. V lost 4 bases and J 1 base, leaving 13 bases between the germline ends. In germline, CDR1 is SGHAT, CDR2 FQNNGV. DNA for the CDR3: TGTGCCAGCAGCTCACACAGGGCTAATAACTATGGCTACACCTTC. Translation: CASSSHRANNYGYTF.

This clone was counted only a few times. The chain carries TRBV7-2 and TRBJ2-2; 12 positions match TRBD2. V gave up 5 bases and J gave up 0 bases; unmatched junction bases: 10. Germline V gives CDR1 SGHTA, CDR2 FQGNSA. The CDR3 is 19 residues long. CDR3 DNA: TGTGCCAGCAGCCGGAGGCCGGGACTAGCGGGCCCGAACACCGGGGAGCTGTTTTTT. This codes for CASSRRPGLAGPNTGELFF.

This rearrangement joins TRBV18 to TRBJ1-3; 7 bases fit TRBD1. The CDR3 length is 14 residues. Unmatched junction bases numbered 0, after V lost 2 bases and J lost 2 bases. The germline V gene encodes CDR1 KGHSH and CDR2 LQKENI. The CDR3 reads CASSPDRAGNTIYF. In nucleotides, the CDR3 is TGTGCCAGCTCACCAGACAGGGCTGGAAACACCATATATTTT.

Written as DNA, the CDR3 is TGTGCCACCAGCAGAGATCTTCAGGAACCGGGGGGCTACACCTTC. Amino acid sequence: CATSRDLQEPGGYTF. The rearrangement uses TRBV15 and TRBJ1-2; D is unresolved. The CDR3 has 15 amino acids. Per the germline V gene, CDR1 is LNHNV and CDR2 is YYDKDF (reference sequence). V shed 0 bases and J shed 8 bases, with 16 bases lying between them.

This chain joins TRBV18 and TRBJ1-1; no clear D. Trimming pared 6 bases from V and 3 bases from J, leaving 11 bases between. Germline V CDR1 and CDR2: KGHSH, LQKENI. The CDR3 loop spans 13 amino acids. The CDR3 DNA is TGTGCCAGCTCTTCCCTACCTGACACTGAAGCTTTCTTT. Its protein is CASSSLPDTEAFF.

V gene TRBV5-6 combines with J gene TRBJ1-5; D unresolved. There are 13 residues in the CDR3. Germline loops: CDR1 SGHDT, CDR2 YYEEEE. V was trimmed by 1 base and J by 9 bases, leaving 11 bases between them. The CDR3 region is CASSLSGPGPQHF. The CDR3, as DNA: TGTGCCAGCAGCTTGAGCGGACCGGGGCCCCAGCATTTT.

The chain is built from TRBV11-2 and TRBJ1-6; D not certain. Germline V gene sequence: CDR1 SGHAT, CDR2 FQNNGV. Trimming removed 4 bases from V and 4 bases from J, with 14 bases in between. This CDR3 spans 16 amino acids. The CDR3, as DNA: TGTGCCAGCAGCTCCTGGACGGGAAAATATAATTCACCCCTCCACTTT. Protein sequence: CASSSWTGKYNSPLHF.

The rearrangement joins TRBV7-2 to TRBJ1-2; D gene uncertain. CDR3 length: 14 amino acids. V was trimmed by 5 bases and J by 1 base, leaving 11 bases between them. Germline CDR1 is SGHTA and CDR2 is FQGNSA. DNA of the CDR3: TGTGCCAGCAGCCCCCAACTCATTAACTATGGCTACACCTTC. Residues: CASSPQLINYGYTF.

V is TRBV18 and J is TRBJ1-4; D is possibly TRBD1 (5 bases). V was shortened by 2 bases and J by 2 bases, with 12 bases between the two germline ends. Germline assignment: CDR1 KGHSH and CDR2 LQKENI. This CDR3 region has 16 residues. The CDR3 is CASSPFGPGTNEKLFF. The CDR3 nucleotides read TGTGCCAGCTCACCATTTGGGCCAGGGACTAATGAAAAACTGTTTTTT. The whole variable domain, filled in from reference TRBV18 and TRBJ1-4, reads NAGVMQNPRHLVRRRGQEARLRCSPMKGHSHVYWYRQLPEEGLKFMVYLQKENIIDESGMPKERFSAEFPKEGPSILRIQQVVRGDSAAYFCASSPFGPGTNEKLFFGSGTQLSVL.

The DNA of the CDR3 is TGTGCCAGCAGTACACAGGGTTTCTCTGGAAACACCATATATTTT. This encodes CASSTQGFSGNTIYF. The gene calls are TRBV7-8 and TRBJ1-3; a possible D gene is TRBD1 (6 bases). There are 15 residues in the CDR3. V shed 6 bases and J shed 0 bases, with 12 bases lying between them. From germline, CDR1 is SGHVS and CDR2 FQNEAQ.

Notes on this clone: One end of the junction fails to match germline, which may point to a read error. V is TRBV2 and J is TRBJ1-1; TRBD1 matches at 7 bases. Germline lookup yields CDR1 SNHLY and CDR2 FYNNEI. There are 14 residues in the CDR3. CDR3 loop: CASSENRGQDEPFF. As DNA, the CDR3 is TGTGCCAGCAGTGAGAACAGGGGCCAGGATGAACCTTTCTTT.

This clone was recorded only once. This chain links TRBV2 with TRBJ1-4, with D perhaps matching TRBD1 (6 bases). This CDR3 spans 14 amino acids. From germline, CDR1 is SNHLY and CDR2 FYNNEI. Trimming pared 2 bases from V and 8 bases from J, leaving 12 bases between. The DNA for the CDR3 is TGTGCCAGCAGTGAAACAGGGTGGGACGAAAAACTGTTTTTT. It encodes CASSETGWDEKLFF.

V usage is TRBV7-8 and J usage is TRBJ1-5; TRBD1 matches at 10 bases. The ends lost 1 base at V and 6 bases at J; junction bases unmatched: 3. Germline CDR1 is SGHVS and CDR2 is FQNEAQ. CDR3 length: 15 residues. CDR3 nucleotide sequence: TGTGCCAGCAGCTTAGAGGGACAGGGGAGTCAGCCCCAGCATTTT. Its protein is CASSLEGQGSQPQHF.

The DNA of the CDR3 is TGTGCCAGCTCACCAGAGGGTGAGCAGTTCTTC. Its protein is CASSPEGEQFF. The chain employs TRBV18 and TRBJ2-1; D perhaps matches TRBD2 (5 bases). Germline values: CDR1 KGHSH, CDR2 LQKENI. The V end was cut by 2 bases, the J end by 9 bases, with 5 bases between. The CDR3 loop spans 11 amino acids.

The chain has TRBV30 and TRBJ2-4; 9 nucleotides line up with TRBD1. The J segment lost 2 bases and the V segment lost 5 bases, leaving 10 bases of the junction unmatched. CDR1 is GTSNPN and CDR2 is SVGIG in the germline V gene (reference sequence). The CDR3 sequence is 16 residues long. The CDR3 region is CAWAPGTGFTKNIQYF. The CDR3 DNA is TGTGCCTGGGCCCCCGGGACAGGGTTCACCAAAAACATTCAGTACTTC.

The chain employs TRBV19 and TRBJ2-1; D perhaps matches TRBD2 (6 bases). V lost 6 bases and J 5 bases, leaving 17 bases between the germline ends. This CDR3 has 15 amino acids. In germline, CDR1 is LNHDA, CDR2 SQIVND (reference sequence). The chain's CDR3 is CASSSRPGRNNEQFF. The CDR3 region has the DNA TGTGCCAGTAGCTCCCGCCCGGGGAGGAACAATGAGCAGTTCTTC.

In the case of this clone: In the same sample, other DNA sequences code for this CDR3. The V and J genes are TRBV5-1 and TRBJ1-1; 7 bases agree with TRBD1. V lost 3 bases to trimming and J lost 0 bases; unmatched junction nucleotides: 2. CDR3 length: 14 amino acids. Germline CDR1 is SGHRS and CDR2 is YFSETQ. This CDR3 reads CASSSQGVNTEAFF. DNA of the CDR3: TGCGCCAGCAGCTCTCAGGGGGTGAACACTGAAGCTTTCTTT.

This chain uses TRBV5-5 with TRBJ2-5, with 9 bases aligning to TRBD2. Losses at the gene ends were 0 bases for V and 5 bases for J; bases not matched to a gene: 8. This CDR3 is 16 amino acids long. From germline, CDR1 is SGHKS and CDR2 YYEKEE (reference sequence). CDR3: CASSLALGTSLETQYF. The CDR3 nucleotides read TGTGCCAGCAGCTTGGCCCTCGGGACTAGCCTCGAGACCCAGTACTTC.

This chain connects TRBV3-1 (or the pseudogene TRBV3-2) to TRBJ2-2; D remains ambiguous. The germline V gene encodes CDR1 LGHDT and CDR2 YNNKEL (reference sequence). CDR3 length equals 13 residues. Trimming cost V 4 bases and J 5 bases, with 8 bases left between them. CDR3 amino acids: CASSRYGTGELFF. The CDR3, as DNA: TGTGCCAGCAGCCGCTATGGTACCGGGGAGCTGTTTTTT.

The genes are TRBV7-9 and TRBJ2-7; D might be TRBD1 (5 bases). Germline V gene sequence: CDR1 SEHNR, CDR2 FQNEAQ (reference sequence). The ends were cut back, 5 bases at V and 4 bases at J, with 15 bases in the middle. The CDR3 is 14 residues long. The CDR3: CASSPDRREYEQYF. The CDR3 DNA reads TGTGCCAGCAGCCCCGACAGAAGAGAATACGAGCAGTACTTC.

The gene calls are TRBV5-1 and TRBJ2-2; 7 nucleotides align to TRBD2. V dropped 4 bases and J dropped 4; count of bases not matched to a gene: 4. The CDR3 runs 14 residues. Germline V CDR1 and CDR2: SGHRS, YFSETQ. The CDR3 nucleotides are TGCGCCAGCAGCCCAACTAGCGTCACCGGGGAGCTGTTTTTT. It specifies CASSPTSVTGELFF.

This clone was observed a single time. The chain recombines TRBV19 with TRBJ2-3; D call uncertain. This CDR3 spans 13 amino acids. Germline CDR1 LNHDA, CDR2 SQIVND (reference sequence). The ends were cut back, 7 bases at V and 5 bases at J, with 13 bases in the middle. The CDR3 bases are TGTGCCAGTACACAGACCGTCGAAGATACGCAGTATTTT. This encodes CASTQTVEDTQYF.

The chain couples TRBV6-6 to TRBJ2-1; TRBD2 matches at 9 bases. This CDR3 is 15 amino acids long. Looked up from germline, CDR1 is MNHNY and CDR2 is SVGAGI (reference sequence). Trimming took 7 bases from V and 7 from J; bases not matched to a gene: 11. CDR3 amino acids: CASTSGAGGNNEQFF. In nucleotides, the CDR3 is TGTGCCAGCACCTCAGGGGCGGGGGGGAATAATGAGCAGTTCTTC.

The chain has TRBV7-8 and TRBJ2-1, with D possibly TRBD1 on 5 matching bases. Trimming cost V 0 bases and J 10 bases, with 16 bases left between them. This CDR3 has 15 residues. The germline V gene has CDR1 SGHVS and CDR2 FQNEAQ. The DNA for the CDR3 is TGTGCCAGCAGCTTAGCGCGGCAGGGAAAGGTCGAGCAGTTCTTC. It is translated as CASSLARQGKVEQFF.

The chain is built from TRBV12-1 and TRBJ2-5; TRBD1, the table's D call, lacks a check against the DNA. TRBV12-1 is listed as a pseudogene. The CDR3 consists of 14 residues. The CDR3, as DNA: TGTGCCAGCAGCTCCGACAGGGGTCCTGTCGCCCAGTACTTC. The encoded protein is CASSSDRGPVAQYF.

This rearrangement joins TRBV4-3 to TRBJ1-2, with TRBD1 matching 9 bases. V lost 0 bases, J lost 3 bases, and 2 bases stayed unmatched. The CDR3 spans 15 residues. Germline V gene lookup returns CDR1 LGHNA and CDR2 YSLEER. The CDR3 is CASSQEGQGYYGYTF. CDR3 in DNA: TGCGCCAGCAGCCAAGAGGGACAGGGATACTATGGCTACACCTTC.

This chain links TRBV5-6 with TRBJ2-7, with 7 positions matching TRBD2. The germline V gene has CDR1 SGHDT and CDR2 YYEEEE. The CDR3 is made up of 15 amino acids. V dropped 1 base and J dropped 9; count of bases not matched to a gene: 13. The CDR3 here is CASSLSGAGPPGQYF. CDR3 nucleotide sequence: TGTGCCAGCAGCTTGTCCGGAGCGGGACCTCCGGGGCAGTACTTC.

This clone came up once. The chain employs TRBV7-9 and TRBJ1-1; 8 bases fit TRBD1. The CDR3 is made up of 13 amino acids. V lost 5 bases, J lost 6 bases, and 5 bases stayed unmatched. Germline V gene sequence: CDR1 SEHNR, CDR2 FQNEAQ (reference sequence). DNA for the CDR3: TGTGCCAGCAGCGACAGGGGCGGTTCTGAAGCTTTCTTT. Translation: CASSDRGGSEAFF.